This TCR beta chain was captured in a study of blood T cells in healthy people across ages. Overall study findings and caveats: Estimated diversity across one million T cells was deemed an underestimate. Across samples, TCR beta diversity tracked strongly with naive T cell percentage.

Of note for this clonotype: Its antigen is not known.

V lost 8 bases and J lost 4; bases outside the gene matches: 7. Germline CDR1 and CDR2: SGHTA and FQGTGA. This CDR3 is 13 amino acids long. A second PCR of roughly 7 to 11 cycles used a sample-barcoded 5' primer and a J-beta primer mix. The authors tagged each cDNA molecule using a template-switch adaptor with 12 random nucleotides. Each CDR3 protein is one row after TCRdb ran MiXCR on the 5' RACE reads. There are roughly 2 million distinct CDR3 sequences in the sample; roughly 52% occur only once, and around 2.1% lies in the top ten. Sample: blood. This sequence originates from a woman aged 40-49 years in good health. The chain carries TRBV7-3 and TRBJ2-5; 7 positions agree with TRBD1. The CDR3 loop is CASAQGVSETQYF. Written as DNA, the CDR3 is TGTGCCAGCGCCCAGGGGGTATCAGAGACCCAGTACTTC.